This is a list of T cell receptor beta chains from one sample in a study of T cells in localized non-small cell lung cancer. Assay: immunoSEQ multiplex PCR; the TCRdb copy retains only in-frame clones and omits some. Among 20,000 to 25,000 clones listed, 87% were seen once. The specimen comprised peripheral blood, sampled before any cancer treatment. Source of these receptors: a male donor aged 60 or older with stage I squamous cell lung carcinoma. Each CDR3 is given without its conserved first and last residue.

j_gene: TRBJ2-1
v_gene: TRBV9
CDR3aa: ASSVGLAARDEQF

j_gene: TRBJ1-4
v_gene: TRBV5-1
CDR3aa: ASSPGQPNEKLF

j_gene: TRBJ1-6
v_gene: TRBV7-6
CDR3aa: ASSLVTGGLSPLH

j_gene: TRBJ2-3
v_gene: TRBV19
CDR3aa: ASNRAFSTDTQY

j_gene: TRBJ1-1
v_gene: TRBV6-5
CDR3aa: ASSLTGMNTEAF

j_gene: TRBJ1-2
v_gene: TRBV5-1
CDR3aa: ASSLDLGWNGYT

j_gene: TRBJ2-7
v_gene: TRBV4-3
CDR3aa: ASSQEGRPAVDNQY

j_gene: TRBJ2-3
v_gene: TRBV19
CDR3aa: ASRAWGGYTDTQY

j_gene: TRBJ2-1
v_gene: TRBV5-4
CDR3aa: ASSLEPAPYNEQF

j_gene: TRBJ2-3
v_gene: TRBV10-2
CDR3aa: ASRQGDTQY

j_gene: TRBJ2-3
v_gene: TRBV5-6
CDR3aa: ASSRDRGLSTDTQY

j_gene: TRBJ1-6
v_gene: TRBV9
CDR3aa: ASSARDVNNSPLH

j_gene: TRBJ2-3
v_gene: TRBV5-1
CDR3aa: ASSLAQGARFGTDTQY

j_gene: TRBJ1-2
v_gene: TRBV9
CDR3aa: ASSVTETYGYT

j_gene: TRBJ2-7
v_gene: TRBV4-2
CDR3aa: ASSQDHGTVSYEQY

j_gene: TRBJ2-3
v_gene: TRBV7-2
CDR3aa: ASSPPPDVYTQY

j_gene: TRBJ2-2
v_gene: TRBV7-2
CDR3aa: ASSLVSTGELF

j_gene: TRBJ2-7
v_gene: TRBV4-1
CDR3aa: ASSLTVTTSHEQY

j_gene: TRBJ2-2
v_gene: TRBV7-8
CDR3aa: ASSLRVGVATGELF

j_gene: TRBJ2-7
v_gene: TRBV6-1
CDR3aa: ASSDLGHEQY

j_gene: TRBJ2-1
v_gene: TRBV5-4
CDR3aa: ASSSRRRYNEQF

j_gene: TRBJ1-5
v_gene: TRBV18
CDR3aa: ASSSDRPGDQPQH

j_gene: TRBJ2-1
v_gene: TRBV7-9
CDR3aa: ASSLGRNNEQF

j_gene: TRBJ2-7
v_gene: TRBV6-7
CDR3aa: ASSLGEQGAYEQY

j_gene: TRBJ2-7
v_gene: TRBV5-1
CDR3aa: ASSQGQTYEQY

j_gene: TRBJ2-3
v_gene: TRBV5-1
CDR3aa: ASSFRSSGGSSTDTQY

j_gene: TRBJ2-1
v_gene: TRBV7-9
CDR3aa: ASSPNEQF

j_gene: TRBJ2-3
v_gene: TRBV7-9
CDR3aa: ASSLEDSPSTDTQY

j_gene: TRBJ1-5
v_gene: TRBV10-3
CDR3aa: AISDQGTSNQPQH

j_gene: TRBJ1-5
v_gene: TRBV29-1
CDR3aa: SVEAGGRDQPQH

j_gene: TRBJ2-5
v_gene: TRBV7-2
CDR3aa: ASSNRRPQETQY

j_gene: TRBJ2-7
v_gene: TRBV20-1
CDR3aa: SGRDSYEQY

j_gene: TRBJ2-7
v_gene: TRBV5-6
CDR3aa: ASSLNGRASSYEQY

j_gene: TRBJ1-1
v_gene: TRBV9
CDR3aa: ASSRDRGRVAEAF

j_gene: TRBJ2-7
v_gene: TRBV28
CDR3aa: ASTPSGEDYEQY

j_gene: TRBJ2-7
v_gene: TRBV18
CDR3aa: ASSPNALAYEQY

j_gene: TRBJ2-3
v_gene: TRBV4-2
CDR3aa: ASSQESGSLGDTQY

j_gene: TRBJ2-1
v_gene: TRBV15
CDR3aa: ATSRDGGPNEQF

j_gene: TRBJ1-5
v_gene: TRBV6-6
CDR3aa: ASILGQGNQPQH

j_gene: TRBJ1-1
v_gene: TRBV18
CDR3aa: ASSPNRDTEAF

j_gene: TRBJ2-6
v_gene: TRBV18
CDR3aa: ASSHRGLRANVLT

j_gene: TRBJ1-2
v_gene: TRBV7-2
CDR3aa: ASSGWDGYGYT

j_gene: TRBJ1-6
v_gene: TRBV4-3
CDR3aa: ASSQPPRGGYNSPLH

j_gene: TRBJ1-4
v_gene: TRBV4-2
CDR3aa: ASSLQMGLTNEKLF

j_gene: TRBJ2-4
v_gene: TRBV5-1
CDR3aa: ASSSGTPQNIQY

j_gene: TRBJ2-7
v_gene: TRBV6-5
CDR3aa: ASSSENFPYEQY